The 29 T cell receptor beta chains below all came from one sample that was sequenced in a study of blood T cell repertoires in COVID-19. The data were produced by immunoSEQ multiplex PCR, yet TCRdb's version contains in-frame clones alone and is incomplete. Of 250,000 to 350,000 clones listed, roughly 86% are singletons. Sequenced material: PBMCs or T cells enriched from blood (not recorded which). All receptors come from a woman younger than 30 who had recovered from COVID-19.

This clone was seen only a few times. This chain connects TRBV19 to TRBJ2-1; 7 bases are shared with TRBD1. The junction had 9 bases not matched to a gene; V was cut back by 0 bases and J by 7 bases. The CDR3 covers 16 residues. The V gene's germline CDR1 is LNHDA and CDR2 SQIVND (reference sequence). The CDR3 region has the DNA TGTGCCAGTAGTATAGACAACGCAATCAGGGGGAATGAGCAGTTCTTC. Protein sequence: CASSIDNAIRGNEQFF.

The chain combines TRBV19 with TRBJ1-6; possible D gene TRBD1, 5 bases. The CDR3 totals 14 residues. V was pared by 5 bases and J by 7 bases, with 12 bases between. CDR1 is LNHDA, CDR2 SQIVND, per germline (reference sequence). The DNA of the CDR3 is TGTGCCAGTAGTGGGGGGTTGGTGAATTCACCCCTCCACTTT. Amino acids: CASSGGLVNSPLHF.

This chain links TRBV4-3 with TRBJ2-7, with 8 bases lining up with TRBD2. The CDR3 runs 15 residues. The V gene end was trimmed by 0 bases and the J gene end by 0 bases; junction bases not matched to a gene: 1. From germline, CDR1 is LGHNA and CDR2 YSLEER. CDR3 DNA: TGCGCCAGCAGCCAAGAACTAGCGGACTCCTACGAGCAGTACTTC. Translation: CASSQELADSYEQYF.

V is TRBV7-2 and J is TRBJ1-2, with D tentatively TRBD1 (5 bases). The CDR3 sequence is 12 residues long. The V and J ends lost 1 base and 7 bases respectively, with 7 bases between them. Looked up from germline, CDR1 is SGHTA and CDR2 is FQGNSA. The CDR3 DNA reads as TGTGCCAGCAGCTTAGTGGGGCCTGGCTACACCTTC. This codes for CASSLVGPGYTF.

The chain combines TRBV4-3 with TRBJ1-1; 8 nucleotides agree with TRBD1. The CDR3 loop spans 13 amino acids. Germline CDR1 LGHNA, CDR2 YSLEER. The V segment lost 3 bases and the J segment 6 bases; nucleotides outside the gene matches: 3. This CDR3 is CASSHRTGPEAFF. The CDR3 bases are TGCGCCAGCAGCCATAGGACAGGGCCTGAAGCTTTCTTT.

V is TRBV10-1 and J is TRBJ1-1, with D perhaps matching TRBD1 (6 bases). V lost 3 bases and J 4 bases, leaving 18 bases between the germline ends. Per the germline V gene, CDR1 is WNHNN and CDR2 is SYGVQD (reference sequence). The CDR3 has 16 residues. CDR3 protein: CASSEESGVGGTEAFF. In nucleotides, the CDR3 is TGCGCCAGCAGTGAAGAGTCAGGGGTTGGGGGCACTGAAGCTTTCTTT.

The V and J genes are TRBV29-1 and TRBJ2-5; 12 bases map to TRBD2. Germline V CDR1 and CDR2: SQVTM, ANQGSEA. The CDR3 is made up of 16 amino acids. After removal of 6 bases from V and 5 bases from J, the junction contained 13 bases not matched to a gene. As DNA, the CDR3 is TGCAGCGTCGCAGGACTAGCGGGGCCAGGCGGGGAGACCCAGTACTTC. This codes for CSVAGLAGPGGETQYF. Together with reference TRBV29-1 and TRBJ2-5, the CDR3 gives the full variable domain: SAVISQKPSRDICQRGTSLTIQCQVDSQVTMMFWYRQQPGQSLTLIATANQGSEATYESGFVIDKFPISRPNLTFSTLTVSNMSPEDSSIYLCSVAGLAGPGGETQYFGPGTRLLVL.

This chain uses TRBV27 with TRBJ2-1, with a weak D call TRBD1 (5 bases). Germline V gene lookup returns CDR1 MNHEY and CDR2 SMNVEV (reference sequence). The V gene lost 8 bases and the J gene lost 9 bases, with 17 bases spanning the gap. This CDR3 comprises 13 residues. CDR3 protein: CASQGPGITEQFF. CDR3 DNA: TGTGCCAGCCAGGGTCCAGGGATAACTGAGCAGTTCTTC.

CDR3 region: CASSNGNRPWDRGRLLKSTDTQYF. The CDR3 DNA follows: TGTGCCAGCAGCAATGGGAATCGCCCCTGGGACAGGGGGCGCCTGTTGAAGAGCACAGATACGCAGTATTTT. The genes are TRBV21-1 and TRBJ2-3; no DNA check was done on the table's D call, TRBD1. TRBV21-1 is flagged as a pseudogene. The CDR3 totals 24 residues.

The J gene is TRBJ2-2, the V gene TRBV7-8; 7 bases are a match to TRBD1. CDR3 length equals 16 residues. The J segment lost 3 bases and the V segment lost 5 bases, leaving 9 bases of the junction unmatched. The germline V gene has CDR1 SGHVS and CDR2 FQNEAQ. The CDR3 region has the DNA TGTGCCAGCAGCAGGCGGACAGGATATGACACCGGGGAGCTGTTTTTT. Its protein is CASSRRTGYDTGELFF.

J is TRBJ1-5 and V is TRBV19; no clear D gene. Germline-derived CDR1 and CDR2 are LNHDA and SQIVND (reference sequence). The CDR3 extends over 15 amino acids. V lost 1 base to trimming and J lost 0 bases, with 7 bases between them. The CDR3 loop is CASSIAVNSNQPQHF. CDR3 DNA: TGTGCCAGTAGTATAGCGGTAAATAGCAATCAGCCCCAGCATTTT.

The sample holds a few counts of this clone. The chain uses TRBV28 and TRBJ1-1; no clear D. Germline-derived CDR1 and CDR2 are MDHEN and SYDVKM. V shed 3 bases and J shed 0 bases, with 32 bases lying between them. This CDR3 is built from 22 residues. CDR3 in DNA: TGTGCCAGCAGTTTTTCAGTCTCCCCCCCGGCAACTTCACAGACGCTGAACACTGAAGCTTTCTTT. It specifies CASSFSVSPPATSQTLNTEAFF.

The rearrangement links TRBV28 to TRBJ2-3; 7 bases are a match to TRBD2. This CDR3 spans 17 amino acids. CDR1 MDHEN and CDR2 SYDVKM come from the germline V gene. V lost 1 base to trimming and J lost 4 bases; unmatched junction nucleotides: 11. CDR3 DNA sequence: TGTGCCAGCAGTTTATTCGGGGCGGGAGAAGGATCAGATACGCAGTATTTT. Translation: CASSLFGAGEGSDTQYF.

The gene calls are TRBV28 and TRBJ1-2; possibly TRBD1 for D (6 bases). Germline CDR1 MDHEN, CDR2 SYDVKM. The CDR3 sequence is 15 residues long. V was shortened by 7 bases and J by 4 bases, with 19 bases between the two germline ends. In nucleotides, the CDR3 is TGTGCCAGCATCCAAGGGGGGGCTAACCTCTATGGCTACACCTTC. This gives the protein CASIQGGANLYGYTF.

J is TRBJ1-1 and V is TRBV18; no clear D gene. V was shortened by 3 bases and J by 0 bases, with 17 bases between the two germline ends. Germline V gives CDR1 KGHSH, CDR2 LQKENI. This CDR3 is built from 17 residues. DNA for the CDR3: TGTGCCAGCTCACCGCTGATGCTTGAGGGCTTGAACACTGAAGCTTTCTTT. This gives the protein CASSPLMLEGLNTEAFF. The whole variable domain, remainder taken from reference TRBV18 and TRBJ1-1, is NAGVMQNPRHLVRRRGQEARLRCSPMKGHSHVYWYRQLPEEGLKFMVYLQKENIIDESGMPKERFSAEFPKEGPSILRIQQVVRGDSAAYFCASSPLMLEGLNTEAFFGQGTRLTVV.

The V call is TRBV10-2, the J call TRBJ1-4; D is uncertain. CDR3 length: 14 amino acids. CDR1 WSHSY and CDR2 SAAADI come from the germline V gene. Between the trimmed V and J ends, which lost 2 bases and 0 bases, there was a span of 4 bases. The CDR3: CASSEGATNEKLFF. The DNA of the CDR3 is TGCGCCAGCAGTGAGGGAGCAACTAATGAAAAACTGTTTTTT.

The rearrangement links TRBV5-4 to TRBJ1-2, with 9 nucleotides matching TRBD1. Germline assignment: CDR1 SGHNT and CDR2 YYREEE (reference sequence). This CDR3 region has 12 residues. V was pared by 4 bases and J by 13 bases, with 8 bases of the junction left unmatched. The CDR3 DNA reads TGTGCCAGCAGCCCAGTGACAGGGGGAGGCACCTTC. Amino acids: CASSPVTGGGTF.

The chain couples TRBV4-1 to TRBJ2-3, with a tentative D call TRBD2 (6 bases). V was shortened by 2 bases and J by 0 bases, with 12 bases between the two germline ends. This CDR3 contains 16 residues. Per the germline V gene, CDR1 is MGHRA and CDR2 is YSYEKL. In nucleotides, the CDR3 is TGCGCCAGCAGCCAACTCACGGGGACTAGCACAGATACGCAGTATTTT. It encodes CASSQLTGTSTDTQYF.

The chain couples TRBV5-6 to TRBJ1-1, with no clear D. The germline gives CDR1 SGHDT, CDR2 YYEEEE. Trimming cost V 2 bases and J 2 bases, with 13 bases left between them. CDR3 length equals 15 residues. CDR3 nucleotide sequence: TGTGCCAGCAGCTTTGATACGGTACTAAACACTGAAGCTTTCTTT. It is translated as CASSFDTVLNTEAFF.

The chain employs TRBV2 and TRBJ2-3, with D unclear. CDR1 is SNHLY, CDR2 FYNNEI, per germline. The CDR3 runs 12 residues. Trimming shortened V by 6 bases and J by 9 bases, and 13 bases separated the two germline ends. The CDR3 region has the DNA TGTGCCAGCAGCCCAGTGGTGTCGACGCAGTATTTT. Translating it yields CASSPVVSTQYF.

This clone is a singleton in its sample. The V and J genes are TRBV18 and TRBJ1-4; a weak D match, TRBD1 (5 bases). Germline CDR1 KGHSH, CDR2 LQKENI. Trimming removed 6 bases from V and 4 bases from J, with 21 bases in between. The CDR3 consists of 17 residues. The CDR3 sequence: CASSPRSFLGGNEKLFF. CDR3 nucleotides: TGTGCCAGCTCCCCCAGATCATTTCTGGGGGGTAATGAAAAACTGTTTTTT.

The chain couples TRBV4-2 to TRBJ2-5, with 14 bases fitting TRBD2. CDR3 length: 17 amino acids. The V and J ends lost 6 bases and 4 bases, in that order; junction bases with no gene match: 10. The V gene's germline CDR1 is LGHNA and CDR2 YNFKEQ. CDR3: CASSRPSGLAGAETQYF. The CDR3 region has the DNA TGTGCCAGCAGTCGACCTTCGGGACTAGCGGGGGCAGAGACCCAGTACTTC.

The CDR3 DNA reads TGCGCCAGCAGCTTGGTTGGGGGAGGGGATGAAAAACTGTTTTTT. Its translation: CASSLVGGGDEKLFF. J is TRBJ1-4 and V is TRBV5-1; TRBD1 might be the D (5 bases). V dropped 0 bases and J dropped 6 bases, with 12 bases sitting between them. The CDR3 loop spans 15 amino acids. CDR1 and CDR2 (germline): SGHRS, YFSETQ.

Written as DNA, the CDR3 is TGTGCCAGCAGCCGAGTTGGAACTAGCGGGAACACCGGGGAGCTGTTTTTT. It encodes CASSRVGTSGNTGELFF. The V call is TRBV7-8, the J call TRBJ2-2, with 8 nucleotides matching TRBD2. The CDR3 is 17 residues long. V lost 5 bases, J lost 1 base, and 9 bases stayed unmatched. The V gene's germline CDR1 is SGHVS and CDR2 FQNEAQ.

The CDR3 here is CASSPAFLDTEAFF. In DNA form, the CDR3 reads TGTGCCAGCTCACCAGCGTTTCTTGACACTGAAGCTTTCTTT. The genes are TRBV18 and TRBJ1-1; no reliable D call. Germline loops: CDR1 KGHSH, CDR2 LQKENI. This CDR3 contains 14 residues. Trimming shortened V by 2 bases and J by 3 bases, and 10 bases separated the two germline ends. Based on the CDR3 plus reference TRBV18 and TRBJ1-1, the full variable domain is NAGVMQNPRHLVRRRGQEARLRCSPMKGHSHVYWYRQLPEEGLKFMVYLQKENIIDESGMPKERFSAEFPKEGPSILRIQQVVRGDSAAYFCASSPAFLDTEAFFGQGTRLTVV.

The J gene is TRBJ2-7, the V gene TRBV11-2; the D is unclear. The CDR3 length is 14 residues. Per the germline V gene, CDR1 is SGHAT and CDR2 is FQNNGV. The ends were cut back, 3 bases at V and 3 bases at J, with 12 bases in the middle. The CDR3 DNA reads TGTGCCAGCAGCTTTGTCCCTCGGGTCTACGAGCAGTACTTC. Translation: CASSFVPRVYEQYF. The whole variable domain, filled in from reference TRBV11-2 and TRBJ2-7, reads EAGVAQSPRYKIIEKRQSVAFWCNPISGHATLYWYQQILGQGPKLLIQFQNNGVVDDSQLPKDRFSAERLKGVDSTLKIQPAKLEDSAVYLCASSFVPRVYEQYFGPGTRLTVT.

The rearrangement uses TRBV24-1 and TRBJ1-2; a weak D match, TRBD1 (5 bases). The V gene lost 5 bases and the J gene lost 11 bases, with 17 bases spanning the gap. Germline values: CDR1 KGHDR, CDR2 SFDVKD. This CDR3 contains 13 residues. For the CDR3, the DNA is TGTGCCACCAGTGCCGGGGACTCCGGGCGGTACACCTTC. Translated: CATSAGDSGRYTF.

The chain is built from TRBV5-1 and TRBJ1-3; no clear D gene. There are 14 residues in the CDR3. Germline V CDR1 and CDR2: SGHRS, YFSETQ. The V and J ends lost 0 bases and 6 bases respectively, with 10 bases between them. As DNA, the CDR3 is TGCGCCAGCAGCTTGGAGTCACAGACAAACACCATATATTTT. Translation: CASSLESQTNTIYF. Complete variable domain (other parts from reference TRBV5-1 and TRBJ1-3): KAGVTQTPRYLIKTRGQQVTLSCSPISGHRSVSWYQQTPGQGLQFLFEYFSETQRNKGNFPGRFSGRQFSNSRSEMNVSTLELGDSALYLCASSLESQTNTIYFGEGSWLTVV.

This chain uses TRBV16 with TRBJ2-3; no clear D. The CDR3 consists of 17 residues. The ends were cut back, 0 bases at V and 1 base at J, with 14 bases in the middle. Germline lookup yields CDR1 KGHSY and CDR2 FQNENV. The CDR3 here is CASSQSVTVMGTDTQYF. CDR3 sequence (DNA): TGTGCCAGCAGCCAATCGGTCACGGTAATGGGCACAGATACGCAGTATTTT.